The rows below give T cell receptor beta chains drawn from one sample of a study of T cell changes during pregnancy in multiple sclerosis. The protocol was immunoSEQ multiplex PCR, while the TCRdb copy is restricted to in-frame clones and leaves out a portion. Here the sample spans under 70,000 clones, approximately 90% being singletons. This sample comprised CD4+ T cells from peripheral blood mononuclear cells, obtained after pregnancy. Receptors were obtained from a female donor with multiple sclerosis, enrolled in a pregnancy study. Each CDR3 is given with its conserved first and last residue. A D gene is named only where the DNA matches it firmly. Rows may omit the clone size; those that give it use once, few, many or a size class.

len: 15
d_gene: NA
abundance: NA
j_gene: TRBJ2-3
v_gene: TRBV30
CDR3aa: CAWSPRERSTDTQYF
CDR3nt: TGTGCCTGGAGTCCCCGGGAGCGGAGCACAGATACGCAGTATTTT

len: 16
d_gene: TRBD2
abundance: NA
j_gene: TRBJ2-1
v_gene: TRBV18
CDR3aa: CASSPRLAGGLNEQFF
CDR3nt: TGTGCCAGCTCACCCCGGCTAGCGGGGGGACTCAATGAGCAGTTCTTC

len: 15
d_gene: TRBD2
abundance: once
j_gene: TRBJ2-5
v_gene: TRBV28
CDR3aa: CASSPHGRGTETQYF
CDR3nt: TGTGCCAGCAGCCCACATGGGCGGGGGACGGAGACCCAGTACTTC

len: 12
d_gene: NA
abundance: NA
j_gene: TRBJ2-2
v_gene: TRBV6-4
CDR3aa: CASSTGLGELFF
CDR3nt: TGTGCCAGCAGCACAGGGCTTGGGGAGCTGTTTTTT

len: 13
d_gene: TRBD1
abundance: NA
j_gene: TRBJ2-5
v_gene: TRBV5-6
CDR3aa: CASSYDREETQYF
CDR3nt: TGTGCCAGCAGCTATGACAGGGAAGAGACCCAGTACTTC

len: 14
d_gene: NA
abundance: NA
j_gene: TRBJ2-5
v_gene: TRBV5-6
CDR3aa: CASSSPGVGETQYF
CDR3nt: TGTGCCAGCAGTTCCCCCGGGGTAGGAGAGACCCAGTACTTC

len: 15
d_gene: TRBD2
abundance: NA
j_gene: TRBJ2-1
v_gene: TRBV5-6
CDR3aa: CASSLGTSGVNEQFF
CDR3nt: TGTGCCAGCAGCTTGGGGACTAGCGGGGTGAATGAGCAGTTCTTC

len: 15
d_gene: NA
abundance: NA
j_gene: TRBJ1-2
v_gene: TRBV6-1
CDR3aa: CASTEQPRAPYGYTF
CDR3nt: TGTGCCAGTACCGAACAGCCGCGAGCCCCCTATGGCTACACCTTC

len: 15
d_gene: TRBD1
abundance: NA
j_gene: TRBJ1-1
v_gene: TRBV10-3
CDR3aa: CAISVKGAVNTEAFF
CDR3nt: TGTGCCATCAGTGTAAAGGGGGCGGTGAACACTGAAGCTTTCTTT

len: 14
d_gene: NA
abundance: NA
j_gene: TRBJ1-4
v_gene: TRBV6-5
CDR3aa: CASSYTAGNEKLFF
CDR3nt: TGTGCCAGCAGTTACACGGCAGGGAATGAAAAACTGTTTTTT

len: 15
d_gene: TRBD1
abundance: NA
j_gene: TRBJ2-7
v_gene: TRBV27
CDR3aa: CASNTRDRGSYEQYF
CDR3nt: TGTGCCAGCAACACGAGGGACAGGGGTAGCTACGAGCAGTACTTC

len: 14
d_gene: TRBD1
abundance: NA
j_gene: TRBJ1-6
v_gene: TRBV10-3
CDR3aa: CATRDSSDNSPLHF
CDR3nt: TGTGCCACCCGGGACAGCAGTGATAATTCACCCCTCCACTTT

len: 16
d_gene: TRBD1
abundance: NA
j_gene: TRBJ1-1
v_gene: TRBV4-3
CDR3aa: CASSQEAGQGNTEAFF
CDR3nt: TGCGCCAGCAGCCAAGAGGCGGGACAGGGGAACACTGAAGCTTTCTTT

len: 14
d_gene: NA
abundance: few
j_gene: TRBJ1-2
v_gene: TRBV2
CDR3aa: CASSDRGANYGYTF
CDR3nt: TGTGCCAGCAGTGACCGGGGTGCTAACTATGGCTACACCTTC

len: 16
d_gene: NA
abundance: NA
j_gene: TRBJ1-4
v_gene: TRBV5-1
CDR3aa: CASSLGTKHTNEKLFF
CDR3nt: TGCGCCAGCAGCTTGGGGACAAAACATACTAATGAAAAACTGTTTTTT

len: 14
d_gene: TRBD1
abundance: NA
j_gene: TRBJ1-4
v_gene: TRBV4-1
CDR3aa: CASSQGQTNEKLFF
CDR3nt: TGCGCCAGCAGCCAGGGACAGACTAATGAAAAACTGTTTTTT

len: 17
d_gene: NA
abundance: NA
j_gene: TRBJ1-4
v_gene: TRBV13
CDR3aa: CASSVTTPGIGNEKLFF
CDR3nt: TGTGCCAGCAGCGTAACCACCCCGGGGATAGGTAATGAAAAACTGTTTTTT

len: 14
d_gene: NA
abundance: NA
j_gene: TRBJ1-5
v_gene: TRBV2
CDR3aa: CASSLVNSNQPQHF
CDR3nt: TGTGCCAGCAGTTTAGTAAATAGCAATCAGCCCCAGCATTTT

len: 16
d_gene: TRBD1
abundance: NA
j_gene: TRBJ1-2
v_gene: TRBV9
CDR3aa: CASSVAQGQGSYGYTF
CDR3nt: TGTGCCAGCAGCGTAGCTCAAGGACAGGGAAGCTATGGCTACACCTTC

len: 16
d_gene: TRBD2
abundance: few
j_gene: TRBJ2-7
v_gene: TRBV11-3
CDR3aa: CASSHRGVLGFDEQYF
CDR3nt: TGTGCCAGCAGCCATCGGGGGGTCCTAGGCTTCGACGAGCAGTACTTC

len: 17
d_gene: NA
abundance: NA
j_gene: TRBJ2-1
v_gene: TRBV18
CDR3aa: CASSPDRLRRGPNEQFF
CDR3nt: TGTGCCAGCTCACCCGACAGGTTGAGACGGGGACCCAATGAGCAGTTCTTC

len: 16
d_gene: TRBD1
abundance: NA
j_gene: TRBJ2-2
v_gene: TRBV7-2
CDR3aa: CASSLVGTAYTGELFF
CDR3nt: TGTGCCAGCAGCTTAGTGGGGACAGCGTACACCGGGGAGCTGTTTTTT

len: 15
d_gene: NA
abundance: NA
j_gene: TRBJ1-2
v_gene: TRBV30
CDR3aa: CARGLGAVTNYGYTF
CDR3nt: TGTGCCCGCGGTCTAGGGGCAGTCACTAACTATGGCTACACCTTC

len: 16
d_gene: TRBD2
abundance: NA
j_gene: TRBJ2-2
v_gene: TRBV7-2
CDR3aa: CASSPPAGGLTGELFF
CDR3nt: TGTGCCAGCAGCCCTCCAGCGGGGGGCCTCACCGGGGAGCTGTTTTTT

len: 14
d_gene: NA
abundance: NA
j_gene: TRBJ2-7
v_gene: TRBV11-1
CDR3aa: CASSFGARSYEQYF
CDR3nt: TGTGCCAGCAGCTTTGGGGCACGCTCCTACGAGCAGTACTTC

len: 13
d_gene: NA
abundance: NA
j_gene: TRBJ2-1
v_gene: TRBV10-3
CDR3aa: CAISGDLGTRGFF
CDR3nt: TGTGCCATCAGTGGAGATTTAGGGACTCGCGGGTTCTTC

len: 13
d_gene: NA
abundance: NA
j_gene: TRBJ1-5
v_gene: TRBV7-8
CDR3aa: CASSFGQDQPQHF
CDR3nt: TGTGCCAGCAGCTTTGGGCAGGATCAGCCCCAGCATTTT

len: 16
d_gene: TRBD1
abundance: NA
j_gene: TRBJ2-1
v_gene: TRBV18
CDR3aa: CASSQRTGPHYNEQFF
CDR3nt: TGTGCCAGCTCACAGAGGACAGGTCCCCACTACAATGAGCAGTTCTTC

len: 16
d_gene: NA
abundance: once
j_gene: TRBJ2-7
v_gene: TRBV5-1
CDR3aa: CASSQFRVPSSYEQYF
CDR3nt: TGCGCCAGCAGCCAGTTTCGGGTCCCCTCCTCCTACGAGCAGTACTTC

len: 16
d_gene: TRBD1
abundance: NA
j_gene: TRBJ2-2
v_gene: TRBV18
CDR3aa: CASSPWDRADTGELFF
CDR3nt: TGTGCCAGCTCACCTTGGGACAGGGCGGACACCGGGGAGCTGTTTTTT

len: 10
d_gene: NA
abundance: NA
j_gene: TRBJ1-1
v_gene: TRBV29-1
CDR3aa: CSVLNTEAFF
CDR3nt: TGCAGCGTTTTAAACACTGAAGCTTTCTTT

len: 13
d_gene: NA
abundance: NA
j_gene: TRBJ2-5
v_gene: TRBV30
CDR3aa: CAWSVGRRETQYF
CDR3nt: TGTGCCTGGAGTGTGGGTAGGAGGGAGACCCAGTACTTC

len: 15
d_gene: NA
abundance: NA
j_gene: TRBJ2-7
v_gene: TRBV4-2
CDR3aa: CASSQVGGRRDEQYF
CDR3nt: TGTGCCAGCAGCCAAGTTGGAGGGAGGCGAGACGAGCAGTACTTC

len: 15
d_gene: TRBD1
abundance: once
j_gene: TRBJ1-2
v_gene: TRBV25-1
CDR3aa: CASSESGQAVVGYTF
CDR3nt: TGTGCCAGCAGTGAATCAGGACAGGCAGTGGTTGGCTACACCTTC

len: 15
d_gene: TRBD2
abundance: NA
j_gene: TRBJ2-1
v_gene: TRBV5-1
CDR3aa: CASSLREVAYNEQFF
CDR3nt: TGCGCCAGCAGCCTTCGGGAGGTTGCCTACAATGAGCAGTTCTTC

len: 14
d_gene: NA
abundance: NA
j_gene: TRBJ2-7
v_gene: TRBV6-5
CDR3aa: CASSYRGTSYEQYF
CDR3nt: TGTGCCAGCAGTTACCGGGGAACCTCCTACGAGCAGTACTTC

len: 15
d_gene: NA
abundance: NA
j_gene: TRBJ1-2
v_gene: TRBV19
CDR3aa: CASSGYTGSNYGYTF
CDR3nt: TGTGCCAGTAGTGGGTACACCGGGAGTAACTATGGCTACACCTTC

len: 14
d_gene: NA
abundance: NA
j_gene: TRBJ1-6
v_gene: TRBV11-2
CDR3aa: CASSLDRFDSPLHF
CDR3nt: TGTGCCAGCAGCTTAGACAGGTTTGATTCACCCCTCCACTTT

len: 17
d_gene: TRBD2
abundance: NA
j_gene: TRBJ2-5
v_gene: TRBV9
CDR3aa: CASSALSGTSGVETQYF
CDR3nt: TGTGCCAGCAGCGCCCTCTCCGGGACTAGCGGAGTTGAGACCCAGTACTTC

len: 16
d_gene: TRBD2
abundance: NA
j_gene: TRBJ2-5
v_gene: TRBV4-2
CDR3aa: CASSQSSGGPRETQYF
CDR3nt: TGTGCCAGCAGCCAATCCAGCGGGGGGCCTAGGGAGACCCAGTACTTC

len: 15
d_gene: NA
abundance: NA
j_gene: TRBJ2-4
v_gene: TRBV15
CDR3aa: CATSREGAAKNIQYF
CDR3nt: TGTGCCACCAGCAGAGAGGGGGCGGCCAAAAACATTCAGTACTTC

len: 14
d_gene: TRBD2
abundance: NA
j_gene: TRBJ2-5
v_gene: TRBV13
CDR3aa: CASSRGGYQETQYF
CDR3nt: TGTGCCAGCTCTCGCGGGGGGTACCAAGAGACCCAGTACTTC

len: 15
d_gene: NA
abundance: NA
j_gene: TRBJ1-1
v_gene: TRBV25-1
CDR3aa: CASSEFGTPNTEAFF
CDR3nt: TGTGCCAGCAGTGAGTTCGGGACACCCAACACTGAAGCTTTCTTT

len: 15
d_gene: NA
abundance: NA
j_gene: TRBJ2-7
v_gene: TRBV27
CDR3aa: CASSSLPGVSYEQYF
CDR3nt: TGTGCCAGCAGTTCCCTCCCGGGGGTGAGCTACGAGCAGTACTTC

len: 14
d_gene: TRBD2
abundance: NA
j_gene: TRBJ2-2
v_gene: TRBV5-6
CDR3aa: CASSPWGGPGELFF
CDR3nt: TGTGCCAGCAGCCCTTGGGGGGGACCCGGGGAGCTGTTTTTT

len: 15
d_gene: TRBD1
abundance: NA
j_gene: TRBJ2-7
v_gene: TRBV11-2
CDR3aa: CASSLGGQGTYEQYF
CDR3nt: TGTGCCAGCAGCTTAGGAGGACAGGGAACTTACGAGCAGTACTTC

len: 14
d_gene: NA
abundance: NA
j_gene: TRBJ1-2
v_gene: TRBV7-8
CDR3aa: CASSLAHRNYGYTF
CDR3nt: TGTGCCAGCAGCTTAGCACACCGAAACTATGGCTACACCTTC

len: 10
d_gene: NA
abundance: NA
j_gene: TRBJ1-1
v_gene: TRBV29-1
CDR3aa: CSVRQNEAFF
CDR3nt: TGCAGCGTCCGACAGAATGAAGCTTTCTTT

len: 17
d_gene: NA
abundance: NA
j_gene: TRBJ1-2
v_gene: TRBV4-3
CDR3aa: CASSVGGRSRSNYGYTF
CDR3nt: TGCGCCAGCAGCGTCGGCGGCAGATCGAGATCTAACTATGGCTACACCTTC

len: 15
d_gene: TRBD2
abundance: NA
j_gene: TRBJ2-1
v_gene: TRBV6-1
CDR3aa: CASKPTSGGAGEQFF
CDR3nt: TGTGCCAGCAAGCCCACTAGCGGGGGGGCCGGGGAGCAGTTCTTC

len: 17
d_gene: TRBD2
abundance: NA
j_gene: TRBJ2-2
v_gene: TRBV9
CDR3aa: CASSEPPGGRVTGELFF
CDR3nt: TGTGCCAGCAGCGAGCCTCCGGGGGGGCGTGTCACCGGGGAGCTGTTTTTT